This T cell receptor beta chain came from a study of blood T cells in healthy people across ages. This CDR3 spans 15 amino acids. The germline gives CDR1 DFQATT, CDR2 SNEGSKA (reference sequence). A second roughly 7 to 12 cycle PCR used barcoded and J-beta primers. TCRdb redid the calling of the 5' RACE reads with MiXCR, one entry per CDR3 protein. Here the sample spans fewer than 800,000 distinct CDR3 sequences, about 21% being singletons. This clonotype was counted once. This chain connects TRBV20-1 to TRBJ2-5, with 12 bases identical to TRBD2. The assigned J gene may be wrong: the sequence end matches TRBJ2-1 better. Sequencing was done on a sample of blood. The sequence was obtained from a man aged 65 to 85 in good health. The CDR3 nucleotides are TGCAGTGCCGGTGTGACTAGCGGGAGCGGCAATGAGCAGTTCTTC. Its translation: CSAGVTSGSGNEQFF.